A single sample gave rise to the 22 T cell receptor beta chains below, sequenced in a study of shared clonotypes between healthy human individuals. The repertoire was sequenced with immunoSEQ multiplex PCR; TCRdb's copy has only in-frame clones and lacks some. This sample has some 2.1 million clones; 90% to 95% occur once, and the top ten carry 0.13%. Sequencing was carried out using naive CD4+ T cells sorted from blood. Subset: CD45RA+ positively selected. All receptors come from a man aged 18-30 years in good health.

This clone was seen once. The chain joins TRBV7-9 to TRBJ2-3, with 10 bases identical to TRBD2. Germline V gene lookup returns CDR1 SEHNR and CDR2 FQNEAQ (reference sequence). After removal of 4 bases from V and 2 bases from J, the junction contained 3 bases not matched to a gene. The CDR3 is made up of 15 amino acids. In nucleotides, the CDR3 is TGTGCCAGCAGCTCTAGCGGGGGAAACACAGATACGCAGTATTTT. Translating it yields CASSSSGGNTDTQYF.

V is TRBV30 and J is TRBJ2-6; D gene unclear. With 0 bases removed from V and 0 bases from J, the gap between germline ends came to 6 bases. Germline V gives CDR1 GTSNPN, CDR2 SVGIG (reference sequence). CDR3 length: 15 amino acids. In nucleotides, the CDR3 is TGTGCCTGGAGTGTACGGCTCTCTGGGGCCAACGTCCTGACTTTC. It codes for CAWSVRLSGANVLTF.

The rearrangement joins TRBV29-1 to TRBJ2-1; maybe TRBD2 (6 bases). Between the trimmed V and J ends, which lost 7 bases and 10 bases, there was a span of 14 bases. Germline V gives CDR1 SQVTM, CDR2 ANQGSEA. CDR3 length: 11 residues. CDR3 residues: CSALRDSEQFF. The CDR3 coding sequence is TGCAGCGCTCTTCGGGACTCAGAGCAGTTCTTC.

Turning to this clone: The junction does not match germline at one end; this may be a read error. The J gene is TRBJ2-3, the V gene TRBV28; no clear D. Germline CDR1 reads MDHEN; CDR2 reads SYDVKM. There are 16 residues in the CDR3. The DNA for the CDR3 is TGTGCCAGCAGTTCACCCCGTTCCCACCCCACATATACGCAGTATTTT. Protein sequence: CASSSPRSHPTYTQYF.

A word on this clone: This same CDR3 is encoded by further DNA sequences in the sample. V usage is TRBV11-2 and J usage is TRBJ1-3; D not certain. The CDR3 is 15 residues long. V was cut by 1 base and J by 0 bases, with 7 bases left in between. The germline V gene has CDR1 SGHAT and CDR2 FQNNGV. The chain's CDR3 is CASSLGSFSGNTIYF. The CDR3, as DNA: TGTGCCAGCAGCTTAGGATCGTTCTCTGGAAACACCATATATTTT. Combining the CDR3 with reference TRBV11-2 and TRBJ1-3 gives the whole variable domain EAGVAQSPRYKIIEKRQSVAFWCNPISGHATLYWYQQILGQGPKLLIQFQNNGVVDDSQLPKDRFSAERLKGVDSTLKIQPAKLEDSAVYLCASSLGSFSGNTIYFGEGSWLTVV.

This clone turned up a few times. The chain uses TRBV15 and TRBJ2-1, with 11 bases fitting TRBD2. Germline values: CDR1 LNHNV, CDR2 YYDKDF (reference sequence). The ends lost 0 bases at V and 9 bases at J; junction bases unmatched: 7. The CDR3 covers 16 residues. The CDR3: CATSRDRASGGLEQFF. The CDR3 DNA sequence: TGTGCCACCAGCAGAGATCGGGCTAGCGGGGGGCTTGAGCAGTTCTTC.

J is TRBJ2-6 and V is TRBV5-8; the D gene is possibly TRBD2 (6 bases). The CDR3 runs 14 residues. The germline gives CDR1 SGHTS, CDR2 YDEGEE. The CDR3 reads CASGTGGVANVLTF. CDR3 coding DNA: TGTGCTTCCGGTACCGGAGGGGTGGCCAACGTCCTGACTTTC.

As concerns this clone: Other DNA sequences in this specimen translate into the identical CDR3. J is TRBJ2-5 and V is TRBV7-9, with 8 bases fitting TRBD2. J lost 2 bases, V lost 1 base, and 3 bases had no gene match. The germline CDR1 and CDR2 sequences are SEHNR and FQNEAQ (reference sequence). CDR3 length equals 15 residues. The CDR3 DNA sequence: TGTGCCAGCAGCTTAGTAGCGGGGAGTCAAGAGACCCAGTACTTC. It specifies CASSLVAGSQETQYF. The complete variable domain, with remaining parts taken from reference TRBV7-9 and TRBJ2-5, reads DTGVSQNPRHKITKRGQNVTFRCDPISEHNRLYWYRQTLGQGPEFLTYFQNEAQLEKSRLLSDRFSAERPKGSFSTLEIQRTEQGDSAMYLCASSLVAGSQETQYFGPGTRLLVL.

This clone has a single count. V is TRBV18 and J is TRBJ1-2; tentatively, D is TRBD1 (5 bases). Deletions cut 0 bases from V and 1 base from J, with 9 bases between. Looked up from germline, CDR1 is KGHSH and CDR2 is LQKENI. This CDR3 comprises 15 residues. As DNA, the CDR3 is TGTGCCAGCTCACCACCTGGGGGAAGTAACTATGGCTACACCTTC. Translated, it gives CASSPPGGSNYGYTF.

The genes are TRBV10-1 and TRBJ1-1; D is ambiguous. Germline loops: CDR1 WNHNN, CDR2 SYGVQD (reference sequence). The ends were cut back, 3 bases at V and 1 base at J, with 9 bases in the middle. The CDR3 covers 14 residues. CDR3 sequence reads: CASSDPGANTEAFF. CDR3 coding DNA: TGCGCCAGCAGTGATCCGGGAGCGAACACTGAAGCTTTCTTT.

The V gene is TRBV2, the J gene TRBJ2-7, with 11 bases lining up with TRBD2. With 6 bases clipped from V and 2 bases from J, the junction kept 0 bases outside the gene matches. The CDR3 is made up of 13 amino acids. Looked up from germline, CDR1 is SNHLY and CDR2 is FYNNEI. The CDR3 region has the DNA TGTGCCAGCAGGGGACTAGCGGCCTACGAGCAGTACTTC. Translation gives CASRGLAAYEQYF.

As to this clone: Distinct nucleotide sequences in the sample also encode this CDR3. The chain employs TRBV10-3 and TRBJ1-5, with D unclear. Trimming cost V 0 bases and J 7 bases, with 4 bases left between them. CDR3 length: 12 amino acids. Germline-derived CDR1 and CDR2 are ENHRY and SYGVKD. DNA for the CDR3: TGTGCCATCAGTGAGTCAGGGCAGCCCCAGCATTTT. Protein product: CAISESGQPQHF.

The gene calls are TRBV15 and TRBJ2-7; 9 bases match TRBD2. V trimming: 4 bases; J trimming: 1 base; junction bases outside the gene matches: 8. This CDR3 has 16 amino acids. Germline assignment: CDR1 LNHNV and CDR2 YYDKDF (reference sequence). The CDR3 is CATSNPGLAYSYEQYF. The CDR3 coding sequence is TGTGCCACCAGCAACCCGGGACTAGCCTATTCCTACGAGCAGTACTTC.

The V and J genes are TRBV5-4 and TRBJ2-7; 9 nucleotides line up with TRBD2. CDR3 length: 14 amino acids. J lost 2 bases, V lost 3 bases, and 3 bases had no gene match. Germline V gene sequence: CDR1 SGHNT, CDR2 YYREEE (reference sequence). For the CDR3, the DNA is TGTGCCAGCAGCTATAGCGGGGGAACCTACGAGCAGTACTTC. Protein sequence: CASSYSGGTYEQYF.

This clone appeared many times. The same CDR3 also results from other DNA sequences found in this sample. The chain's CDR3 is CATSRAGAGLAYEQYF. CDR3 sequence (DNA): TGTGCCACCAGCAGAGCGGGTGCGGGACTAGCCTACGAGCAGTACTTC. The chain recombines TRBV15 with TRBJ2-7, with 8 bases matching TRBD2. Per the germline V gene, CDR1 is LNHNV and CDR2 is YYDKDF (reference sequence). The CDR3 runs 16 residues. With V trimmed by 1 base and J by 2 bases, 7 bases remained unmatched.

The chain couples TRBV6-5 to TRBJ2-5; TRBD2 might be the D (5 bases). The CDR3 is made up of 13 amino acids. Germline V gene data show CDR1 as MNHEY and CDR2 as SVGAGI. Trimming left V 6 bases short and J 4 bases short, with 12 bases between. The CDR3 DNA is TGTGCCAGCAGCCGGGATGTGGGAGAGACCCAGTACTTC. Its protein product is CASSRDVGETQYF.

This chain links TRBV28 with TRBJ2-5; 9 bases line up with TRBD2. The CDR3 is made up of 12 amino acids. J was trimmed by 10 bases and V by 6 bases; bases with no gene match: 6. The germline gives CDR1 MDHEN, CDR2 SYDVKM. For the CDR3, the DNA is TGTGCCAGCAGAAGCCTAGCGGGGATCCAGTACTTC. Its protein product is CASRSLAGIQYF. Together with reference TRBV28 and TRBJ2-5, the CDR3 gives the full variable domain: DVKVTQSSRYLVKRTGEKVFLECVQDMDHENMFWYRQDPGLGLRLIYFSYDVKMKEKGDIPEGYSVSREKKERFSLILESASTNQTSMYLCASRSLAGIQYFGPGTRLLVL.

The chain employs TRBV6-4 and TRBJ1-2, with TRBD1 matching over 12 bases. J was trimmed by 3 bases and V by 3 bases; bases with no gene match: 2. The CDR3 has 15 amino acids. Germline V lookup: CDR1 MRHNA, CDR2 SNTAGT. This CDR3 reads CASSEGTGGDYGYTF. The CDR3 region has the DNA TGTGCCAGCAGTGAAGGGACAGGGGGCGACTATGGCTACACCTTC.

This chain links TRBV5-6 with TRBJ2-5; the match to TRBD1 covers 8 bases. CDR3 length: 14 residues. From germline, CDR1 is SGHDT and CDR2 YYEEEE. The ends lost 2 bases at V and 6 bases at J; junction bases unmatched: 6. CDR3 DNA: TGTGCCAGCAGCTTCACGGACAGGGAGCAGACCCAGTACTTC. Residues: CASSFTDREQTQYF.

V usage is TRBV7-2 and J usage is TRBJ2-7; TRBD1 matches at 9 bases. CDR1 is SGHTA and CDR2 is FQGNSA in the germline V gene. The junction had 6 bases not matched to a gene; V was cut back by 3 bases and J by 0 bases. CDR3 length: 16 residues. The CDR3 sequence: CASSLTGTGSSYEQYF. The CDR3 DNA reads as TGTGCCAGCAGCTTGACCGGGACAGGGAGCTCCTACGAGCAGTACTTC.

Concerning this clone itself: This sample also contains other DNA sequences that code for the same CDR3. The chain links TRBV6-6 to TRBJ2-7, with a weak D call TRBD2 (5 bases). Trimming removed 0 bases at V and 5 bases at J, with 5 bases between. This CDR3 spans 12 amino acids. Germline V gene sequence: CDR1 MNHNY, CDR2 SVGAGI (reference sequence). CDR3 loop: CASSYSRDEQYF. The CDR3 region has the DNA TGTGCCAGCAGTTACTCGCGGGACGAGCAGTACTTC.

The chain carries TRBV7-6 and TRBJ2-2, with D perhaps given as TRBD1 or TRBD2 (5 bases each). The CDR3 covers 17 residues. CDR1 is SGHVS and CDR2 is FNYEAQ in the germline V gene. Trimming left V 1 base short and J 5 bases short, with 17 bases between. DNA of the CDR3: TGTGCCAGCAGCTTAGATAGGGACGGCGAATGGACCGGGGAGCTGTTTTTT. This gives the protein CASSLDRDGEWTGELFF.